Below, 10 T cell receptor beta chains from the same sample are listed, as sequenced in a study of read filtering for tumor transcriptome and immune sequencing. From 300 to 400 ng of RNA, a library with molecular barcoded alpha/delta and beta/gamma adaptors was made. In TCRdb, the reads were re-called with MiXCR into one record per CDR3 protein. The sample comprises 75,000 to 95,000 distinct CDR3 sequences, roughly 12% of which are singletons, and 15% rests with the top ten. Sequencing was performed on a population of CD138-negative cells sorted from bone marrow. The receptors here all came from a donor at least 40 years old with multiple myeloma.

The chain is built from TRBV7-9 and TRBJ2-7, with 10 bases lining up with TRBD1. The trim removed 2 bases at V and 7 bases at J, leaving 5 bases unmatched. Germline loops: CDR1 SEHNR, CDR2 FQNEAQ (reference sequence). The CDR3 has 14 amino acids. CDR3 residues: CASSLTGQGEEQYF. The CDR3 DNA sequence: TGTGCCAGCAGCTTAACCGGACAGGGGGAAGAGCAGTACTTC.

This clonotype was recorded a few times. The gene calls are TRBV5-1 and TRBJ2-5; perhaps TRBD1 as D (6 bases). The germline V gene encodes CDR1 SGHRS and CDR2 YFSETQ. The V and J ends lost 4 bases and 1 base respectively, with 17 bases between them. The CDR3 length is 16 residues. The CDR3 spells CASSPNTRGGQETQYF. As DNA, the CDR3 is TGCGCCAGCAGCCCTAACACTAGAGGGGGCCAAGAGACCCAGTACTTC.

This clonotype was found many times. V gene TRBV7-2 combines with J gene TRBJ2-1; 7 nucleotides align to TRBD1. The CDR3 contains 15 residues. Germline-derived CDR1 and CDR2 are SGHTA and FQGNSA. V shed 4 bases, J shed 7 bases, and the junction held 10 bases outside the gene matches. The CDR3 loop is CASSSQTGAENEQFF. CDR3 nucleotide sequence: TGTGCCAGCAGCTCCCAAACAGGGGCTGAAAATGAGCAGTTCTTC. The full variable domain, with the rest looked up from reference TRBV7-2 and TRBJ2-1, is GAGVSQSPSNKVTEKGKDVELRCDPISGHTALYWYRQSLGQGLEFLIYFQGNSAPDKSGLPSDRFSAERTGGSVSTLTIQRTQQEDSAVYLCASSSQTGAENEQFFGPGTRLTVL.

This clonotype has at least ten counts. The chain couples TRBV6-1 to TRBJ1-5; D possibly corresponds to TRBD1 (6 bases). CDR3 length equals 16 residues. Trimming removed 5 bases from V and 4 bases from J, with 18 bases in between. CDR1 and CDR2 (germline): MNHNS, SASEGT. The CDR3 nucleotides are TGTGCCAGCAGTCAACCTGCCAGGGGCGGGAATCAGCCCCAGCATTTT. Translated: CASSQPARGGNQPQHF.

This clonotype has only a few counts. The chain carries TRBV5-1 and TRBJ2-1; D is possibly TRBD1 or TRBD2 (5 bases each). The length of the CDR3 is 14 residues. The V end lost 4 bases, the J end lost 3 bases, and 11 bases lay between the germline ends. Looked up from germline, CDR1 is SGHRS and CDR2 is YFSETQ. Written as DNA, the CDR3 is TGCGCCAGCAGCCACGGGACCCACTACAATGAGCAGTTCTTC. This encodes CASSHGTHYNEQFF.

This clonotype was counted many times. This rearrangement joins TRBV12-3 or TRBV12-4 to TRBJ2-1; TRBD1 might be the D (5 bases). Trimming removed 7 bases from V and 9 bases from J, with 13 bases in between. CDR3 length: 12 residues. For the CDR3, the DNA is TGTGCCAGCACCCCAGGGCTGGGTGAGCAGTTCTTC. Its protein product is CASTPGLGEQFF.

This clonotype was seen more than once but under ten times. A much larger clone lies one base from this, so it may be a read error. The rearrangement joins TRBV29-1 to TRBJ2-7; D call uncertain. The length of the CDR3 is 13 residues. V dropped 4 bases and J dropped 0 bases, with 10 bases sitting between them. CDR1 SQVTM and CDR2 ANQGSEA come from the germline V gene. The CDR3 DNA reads TGCAGCGTTGTAAAGTGTCCCTCCTACGAGCAGTACTTC. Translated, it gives CSVVKCPSYEQYF.

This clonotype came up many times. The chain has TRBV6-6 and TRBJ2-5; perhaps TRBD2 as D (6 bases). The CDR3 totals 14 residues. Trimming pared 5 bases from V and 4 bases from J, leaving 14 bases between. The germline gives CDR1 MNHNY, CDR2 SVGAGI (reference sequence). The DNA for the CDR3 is TGTGCCAGCAGTCTAGCCGGGACTCCAGAGACCCAGTACTTC. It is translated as CASSLAGTPETQYF.

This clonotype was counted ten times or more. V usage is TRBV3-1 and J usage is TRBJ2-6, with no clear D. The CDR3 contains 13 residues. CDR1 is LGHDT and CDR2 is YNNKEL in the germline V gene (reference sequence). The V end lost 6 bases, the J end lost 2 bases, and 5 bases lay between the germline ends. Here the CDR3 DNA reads TGTGCCAGCAGTCCCCCTGGGGCCAACGTCCTGACTTTC. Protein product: CASSPPGANVLTF.

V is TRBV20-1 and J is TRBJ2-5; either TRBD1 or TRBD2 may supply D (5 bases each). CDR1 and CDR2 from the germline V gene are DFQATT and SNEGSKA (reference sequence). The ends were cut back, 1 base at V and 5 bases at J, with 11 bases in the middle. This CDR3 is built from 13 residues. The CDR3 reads CSARGSGPETQYF. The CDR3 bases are TGCAGTGCTAGAGGGTCGGGGCCTGAGACCCAGTACTTC.